This TCR beta chain was recorded in a study of beta chain features in type 1 diabetes. The V and J ends lost 2 bases and 3 bases, in that order; junction bases with no gene match: 3. This CDR3 comprises 15 residues. In germline, CDR1 is SGHAT, CDR2 FQNNGV. Expressed TCRB transcripts were sequenced because the isolated RNA had all been reverse transcribed beforehand. The table came from immunoSEQ multiplex PCR; TCRdb's copy has only in-frame clones and leaves some out. This sample has hundreds of thousands of clones, with 14% found just once. The gene calls are TRBV11-2 and TRBJ2-1, with TRBD2 identical over 8 bases. The clonotype was recovered from a man aged 30 to 45 in good health. Sequencing was carried out using central memory CD4+ T cells from blood. This chain's CDR3 is CASSLLAGNYNEQFF. CDR3 nucleotide sequence: TGTGCCAGCAGCTTATTAGCGGGAAACTACAATGAGCAGTTCTTC.